A single sample is the source of the 8 T cell receptor beta chains below, sequenced in a study of a mutant IDH1 vaccine in newly diagnosed glioma (dated by TCRdb to about 2021). Their antigen targets remain unknown. Library generation was performed with the immunoSEQ multiplex PCR assay. The table was pulled from immuneACCESS by TCRdb, which kept in-frame rearrangements only. Such tables lose some clones; where checked, under half of the loss comes from unresolved V genes, and the rest has no known cause. Within this sample are over 80,000 clones, with 81% of them counted one time only. In total, the top ten clones hold about 5.7% of the sample. Taken with the paper, the label for time point translates to: week 47, end of study. Each vaccine dose, consisting of 300 ug of a 20-mer mutant IDH1 peptide in Montanide, was administered subcutaneously with topical imiquimod. The sample here was PBMCs, taken from a glioma patient whose treatment included an IDH1 peptide vaccine. The receptors originated from a man between 40 and 49 years old with glioma.

This chain links TRBV13 with TRBJ2-3; 7 bases are a match to TRBD2. Looked up from germline, CDR1 is PRHDT and CDR2 is FYEKMQ (reference sequence). With V trimmed by 5 bases and J by 0 bases, 8 bases remained unmatched. The CDR3 has 16 residues. The DNA of the CDR3 is TGTGCCAGCAGCGCAAGTCGGGGGGTTAGCACAGATACGCAGTATTTT. It is translated as CASSASRGVSTDTQYF.

The rearrangement uses TRBV4-3 and TRBJ1-2, with 8 bases aligning to TRBD1. J lost 2 bases, V lost 5 bases, and 7 bases had no gene match. Germline V gene sequence: CDR1 LGHNA, CDR2 YSLEER. This CDR3 region has 15 residues. This CDR3 is CASSERQGTNYGYTF. Written as DNA, the CDR3 is TGCGCCAGCAGCGAAAGACAGGGGACCAACTATGGCTACACCTTC.

J is TRBJ1-1 and V is TRBV27; possible D gene TRBD1, 6 bases. V lost 6 bases and J lost 4, with 9 bases in between. Per the germline V gene, CDR1 is MNHEY and CDR2 is SMNVEV (reference sequence). CDR3 length: 12 residues. This CDR3 is CASRTGSTEAFF. The CDR3 bases are TGTGCCAGCAGAACAGGGTCCACTGAAGCTTTCTTT.

This clone has just a few counts. V gene TRBV15 combines with J gene TRBJ1-1; D ambiguous. The V end was cut by 0 bases, the J end by 7 bases, with 6 bases between. Germline CDR1 LNHNV, CDR2 YYDKDF (reference sequence). This CDR3 is built from 12 residues. CDR3 region: CATSREEGEAFF. DNA of the CDR3: TGTGCCACCAGCAGAGAAGAGGGTGAAGCTTTCTTT.

The chain employs TRBV4-1 and TRBJ1-1; perhaps TRBD1 as D (6 bases). The CDR3 extends over 15 amino acids. Germline values: CDR1 MGHRA, CDR2 YSYEKL. V was shortened by 4 bases and J by 1 base, with 13 bases between the two germline ends. The CDR3 DNA follows: TGCGCCAGCAGCCTCTACAGGGACCAGAACACTGAAGCTTTCTTT. Amino acid sequence: CASSLYRDQNTEAFF.

The V call is TRBV6-6, the J call TRBJ2-3; D remains ambiguous. Trimming took 7 bases from V and 1 from J, leaving 9 bases between them. The germline V gene has CDR1 MNHNY and CDR2 SVGAGI (reference sequence). CDR3 length: 13 amino acids. The CDR3 loop reads CASIGSGTDTQYF. CDR3 DNA: TGTGCCAGCATAGGTAGTGGCACAGATACGCAGTATTTT.

The chain combines TRBV5-1 with TRBJ1-5, with 10 bases aligning to TRBD1. The CDR3 sequence is 18 residues long. CDR1 is SGHRS, CDR2 YFSETQ, per germline. The junction had 10 bases not matched to a gene; V was cut back by 4 bases and J by 0 bases. This CDR3 reads CASSRHRDRGYSNQPQHF. Here the CDR3 DNA reads TGCGCCAGCAGCAGGCACCGGGACAGGGGATATAGCAATCAGCCCCAGCATTTT. The variable domain in full, completed from reference TRBV5-1 and TRBJ1-5, reads KAGVTQTPRYLIKTRGQQVTLSCSPISGHRSVSWYQQTPGQGLQFLFEYFSETQRNKGNFPGRFSGRQFSNSRSEMNVSTLELGDSALYLCASSRHRDRGYSNQPQHFGDGTRLSIL.

This chain connects TRBV19 to TRBJ2-1; 8 bases fit TRBD2. The CDR3 is made up of 16 amino acids. V lost 6 bases, J lost 7 bases, and 14 bases stayed unmatched. Germline loops: CDR1 LNHDA, CDR2 SQIVND (reference sequence). The CDR3 here is CASRLTGTSVWNEQFF. In DNA, the CDR3 is TGTGCCAGTAGGCTTACCGGGACTAGTGTGTGGAATGAGCAGTTCTTC.